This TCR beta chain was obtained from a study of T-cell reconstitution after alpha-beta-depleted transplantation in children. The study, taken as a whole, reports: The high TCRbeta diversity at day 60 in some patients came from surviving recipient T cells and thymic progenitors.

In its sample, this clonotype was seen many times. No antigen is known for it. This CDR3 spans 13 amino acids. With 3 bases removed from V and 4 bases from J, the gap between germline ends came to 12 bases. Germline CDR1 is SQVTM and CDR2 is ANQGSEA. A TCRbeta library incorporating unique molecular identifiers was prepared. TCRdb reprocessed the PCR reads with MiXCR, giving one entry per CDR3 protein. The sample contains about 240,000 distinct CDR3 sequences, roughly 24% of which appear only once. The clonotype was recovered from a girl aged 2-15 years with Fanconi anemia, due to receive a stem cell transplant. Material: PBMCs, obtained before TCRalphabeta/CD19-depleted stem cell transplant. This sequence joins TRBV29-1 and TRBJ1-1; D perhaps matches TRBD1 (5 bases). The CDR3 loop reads CSVDQGRSTEAFF. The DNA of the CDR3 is TGCAGCGTTGATCAGGGTAGGTCCACTGAAGCTTTCTTT.